The present T cell receptor beta chain was sequenced within a study of identical twins. The study, taken as a whole, reports: Cross-sectional statistical analysis, not tracking of the same donors, underpinned the conclusions. Zero-insertion results could be subject to partial confounding by invariant MAIT and iNKT cells.

The germline V gene encodes CDR1 LGHNT and CDR2 FRNRAP. The V end lost 2 bases, the J end lost 6 bases, and 11 bases lay between the germline ends. This CDR3 is built from 14 residues. This clonotype was recorded a few times. Its antigen is still unknown. A universal primer site was incorporated via template switching, and the cDNA contained unique molecular identifiers. One entry per CDR3 protein results from TCRdb running MiXCR on the 5' RACE reads. The table includes about 720,000 distinct CDR3 sequences, 8.6% detected once. Another study also made use of these data, one on yellow fever vaccine responses in identical twins.

The TCR was taken from a woman in her late teens or twenties in good health. Sequences were obtained from PBMCs. The chain links TRBV12-5 to TRBJ2-1; D is possibly TRBD1 or TRBD2 (5 bases each). The CDR3, as DNA: TGTGCTAGTGGTTTGTCGGGACGCCTCAATGAGCAGTTCTTC. This gives the protein CASGLSGRLNEQFF.